These 24 T cell receptor beta chains originate from one sample sequenced in a study of cytomegalovirus exposure and HLA in healthy donors. PCR involved 60 Vbeta and 13 Jbeta primers. Repertoires were generated with immunoSEQ multiplex PCR, while TCRdb's copy carries only in-frame clones and drops some. The sample records some 65,000 clones, around 80% being singletons. Material for sequencing was PBMCs. All receptors derive from a girl aged 5-17 years in good health and CMV-seropositive.

The chain joins TRBV11-2 to TRBJ2-3, with D tentatively TRBD2 (6 bases). V lost 3 bases, J lost 0 bases, and 13 bases lay in between. The CDR3 runs 16 residues. Per the germline V gene, CDR1 is SGHAT and CDR2 is FQNNGV. CDR3 DNA: TGTGCCAGCAGCTTCAGGACGGGGGTTAGCACAGATACGCAGTATTTT. Amino acids: CASSFRTGVSTDTQYF.

CDR3 coding DNA: TGTGCCAGCAGCCCCCCGGAAAACATTCAGTACTTC. Translating it yields CASSPPENIQYF. The chain is built from TRBV28 and TRBJ2-4, with unresolved D. The CDR3 totals 12 residues. Looked up from germline, CDR1 is MDHEN and CDR2 is SYDVKM. The V and J ends lost 6 bases and 5 bases respectively, with 8 bases between them. Looking up the rest from reference TRBV28 and TRBJ2-4 gives the full variable domain: DVKVTQSSRYLVKRTGEKVFLECVQDMDHENMFWYRQDPGLGLRLIYFSYDVKMKEKGDIPEGYSVSREKKERFSLILESASTNQTSMYLCASSPPENIQYFGAGTRLSVL.

The chain employs TRBV25-1 and TRBJ2-7, with unresolved D. The germline V and J ends were trimmed by 3 bases and 5 bases, with 14 bases remaining between them. CDR3 length: 14 residues. Looked up from germline, CDR1 is MGHDK and CDR2 is SYGVNS. The DNA of the CDR3 is TGTGCCAGCAGTGACCAACCAGGTACAAACGAGCAGTACTTC. Protein: CASSDQPGTNEQYF.

The genes are TRBV4-1 and TRBJ1-1; TRBD1 aligns across 8 bases. The CDR3 runs 15 residues. Germline trimming cut 2 bases from V and 8 bases from J; bases unmatched to any gene: 10. Looked up from germline, CDR1 is MGHRA and CDR2 is YSYEKL. CDR3: CASSQPRDRGKEAFF. The CDR3 bases are TGCGCCAGCAGCCAACCCAGAGACAGGGGTAAAGAAGCTTTCTTT.

The gene calls are TRBV18 and TRBJ2-7; a possible D gene is TRBD1 (5 bases). The CDR3 runs 15 residues. Trimming removed 0 bases from V and 2 bases from J, with 11 bases in between. The germline V gene encodes CDR1 KGHSH and CDR2 LQKENI. The CDR3 protein is CASSPPSGLPYEQYF. For the CDR3, the DNA is TGTGCCAGCTCACCACCTTCAGGGCTTCCCTACGAGCAGTACTTC. Complete variable domain (other parts from reference TRBV18 and TRBJ2-7): NAGVMQNPRHLVRRRGQEARLRCSPMKGHSHVYWYRQLPEEGLKFMVYLQKENIIDESGMPKERFSAEFPKEGPSILRIQQVVRGDSAAYFCASSPPSGLPYEQYFGPGTRLTVT.

The rearrangement links TRBV2 to TRBJ2-2; 8 bases map to TRBD2. CDR1 is SNHLY and CDR2 is FYNNEI in the germline V gene. The V segment lost 0 bases and the J segment 8 bases; nucleotides outside the gene matches: 5. The CDR3 has 15 amino acids. The CDR3 DNA sequence: TGTGCCAGCAGTGAAGCTGGACTAGCCATGGGGGAGCTGTTTTTT. It specifies CASSEAGLAMGELFF.

The CDR3 loop is CASSVRTPYPYNEQFF. Here the CDR3 DNA reads TGTGCCAGCAGTGTCAGGACTCCCTACCCCTACAATGAGCAGTTCTTC. V is TRBV25-1 and J is TRBJ2-1; D is possibly TRBD2 (5 bases). This CDR3 contains 16 residues. V was trimmed by 4 bases and J by 2 bases, leaving 15 bases between them. CDR1 is MGHDK, CDR2 SYGVNS, per germline. Supplemented by reference TRBV25-1 and TRBJ2-1, the full variable domain reads EADIYQTPRYLVIGTGKKITLECSQTMGHDKMYWYQQDPGMELHLIHYSYGVNSTEKGDLSSESTVSRIRTEHFPLTLESARPSHTSQYLCASSVRTPYPYNEQFFGPGTRLTVL.

This sequence joins TRBV19 and TRBJ1-2; TRBD1 agrees at 9 bases. Germline V lookup: CDR1 LNHDA, CDR2 SQIVND (reference sequence). Trimming removed 6 bases from V and 8 bases from J; junction bases left unmatched: 10. This CDR3 spans 14 amino acids. CDR3 protein: CASRQPGQGAGYTF. For the CDR3, the DNA is TGTGCCAGTAGGCAACCGGGACAGGGTGCCGGCTACACCTTC.

The chain uses TRBV19 and TRBJ1-3; 7 nucleotides line up with TRBD1. This CDR3 is built from 13 residues. From germline, CDR1 is LNHDA and CDR2 SQIVND (reference sequence). J was trimmed by 4 bases and V by 10 bases; bases with no gene match: 7. The CDR3 coding sequence is TGTGCCACCAAACAGGGGTACGGAAACACCATATATTTT. This sequence encodes CATKQGYGNTIYF.

The rearrangement joins TRBV6-4 to TRBJ2-3; 7 bases match TRBD2. The V and J ends lost 5 bases and 4 bases, in that order; junction bases with no gene match: 3. Germline V lookup: CDR1 MRHNA, CDR2 SNTAGT. The CDR3 consists of 13 residues. Here the CDR3 DNA reads TGTGCCAGCAGTCTAGCGGCCGCAGATACGCAGTATTTT. It encodes CASSLAAADTQYF.

This sequence joins TRBV10-3 and TRBJ2-5, with 10 bases that match TRBD1. V gave up 5 bases and J gave up 5 bases; unmatched junction bases: 5. CDR1 is ENHRY and CDR2 is SYGVKD in the germline V gene. This CDR3 is 14 amino acids long. CDR3 residues: CAISPGTGEETQYF. Here the CDR3 DNA reads TGTGCCATCAGTCCCGGGACAGGGGAGGAGACCCAGTACTTC.

This rearrangement joins TRBV7-9 to TRBJ2-5; TRBD2 is a possible D gene (7 bases). This CDR3 region has 15 residues. Trimming removed 5 bases at V and 5 bases at J, with 18 bases between. Germline V CDR1 and CDR2: SEHNR, FQNEAQ (reference sequence). In nucleotides, the CDR3 is TGTGCCAGCAGCCGCATTCCGGGGGGCAAGGAGACCCAGTACTTC. Its translation is CASSRIPGGKETQYF.

The genes are TRBV7-2 and TRBJ2-4, with D maybe TRBD1 (5 bases). Germline CDR1 reads SGHTA; CDR2 reads FQGNSA. V lost 5 bases and J 3 bases, leaving 14 bases between the germline ends. The CDR3 loop spans 15 amino acids. The CDR3 here is CASSRDSRLKNIQYF. CDR3 nucleotide sequence: TGTGCCAGCAGCCGAGACAGCCGACTCAAAAACATTCAGTACTTC.

V and J are TRBV18 and TRBJ1-1, with a tentative D call TRBD1 (5 bases). CDR1 KGHSH and CDR2 LQKENI come from the germline V gene. Between the trimmed V and J ends, which lost 2 bases and 7 bases, there was a span of 11 bases. The length of the CDR3 is 13 residues. Here the CDR3 reads CASSPRGYGEAFF. The CDR3 DNA reads TGTGCCAGCTCACCAAGGGGTTACGGTGAAGCTTTCTTT.

V and J are TRBV2 and TRBJ2-1; TRBD2 aligns across 9 bases. The CDR3 spans 15 residues. Germline V gives CDR1 SNHLY, CDR2 FYNNEI. V lost 4 bases, J lost 9 bases, and 10 bases stayed unmatched. The CDR3 nucleotides are TGTGCCAGCAGTGGGGGACTAGCCATTGCCATTGAGCAGTTCTTC. It is translated as CASSGGLAIAIEQFF.

V usage is TRBV7-9 and J usage is TRBJ2-7; D is perhaps TRBD2 (5 bases). Trimming stripped 8 bases from V and 3 bases from J, with 20 bases between. This CDR3 is 15 amino acids long. The germline V gene has CDR1 SEHNR and CDR2 FQNEAQ (reference sequence). CDR3 residues: CASVSPSDGIYEQYF. DNA for the CDR3: TGTGCCAGCGTCTCCCCTTCGGACGGGATCTACGAGCAGTACTTC.

V usage is TRBV4-2 and J usage is TRBJ2-7, with 8 bases lining up with TRBD2. Germline trimming cut 0 bases from V and 5 bases from J; bases unmatched to any gene: 6. Germline V CDR1 and CDR2: LGHNA, YNFKEQ. CDR3 length equals 15 residues. CDR3 sequence reads: CASSQEHGGADEQYF. The CDR3 DNA follows: TGTGCCAGCAGCCAAGAGCACGGGGGGGCCGACGAGCAGTACTTC.

This chain connects TRBV4-3 to TRBJ1-1; D is uncertain. This CDR3 spans 14 amino acids. Trimming removed 3 bases from V and 0 bases from J, with 8 bases in between. Germline V gene sequence: CDR1 LGHNA, CDR2 YSLEER. CDR3 amino acids: CASSQQHMNTEAFF. The CDR3 coding sequence is TGCGCCAGCAGCCAGCAACATATGAACACTGAAGCTTTCTTT.

CDR3 residues: CASSSAPRGPLGYGYTF. CDR3 nucleotide sequence: TGTGCCAGCAGCTCCGCCCCCAGGGGCCCGCTCGGCTATGGCTACACCTTC. The V gene is TRBV7-2, the J gene TRBJ1-2; TRBD1 might be the D (6 bases). Germline CDR1 SGHTA, CDR2 FQGNSA. This CDR3 is 17 amino acids long. The germline V and J ends were trimmed by 4 bases and 4 bases, with 22 bases remaining between them.

Written as DNA, the CDR3 is TGTGCCAGCAGTTTCGGGACAGGGAATTCACCCCTCCACTTT. This codes for CASSFGTGNSPLHF. V is TRBV27 and J is TRBJ1-6; 9 bases agree with TRBD1. The CDR3 covers 14 residues. V was clipped by 3 bases and J by 7 bases; unmatched bases: 1. Germline V gene lookup returns CDR1 MNHEY and CDR2 SMNVEV (reference sequence).

This clone turned up a few times. V gene TRBV6-1 combines with J gene TRBJ1-1; D not certain. Germline V CDR1 and CDR2: MNHNS, SASEGT. The length of the CDR3 is 12 residues. Trimming cost V 6 bases and J 1 base, with 6 bases left between them. In nucleotides, the CDR3 is TGTGCCAGCAGGGCGGGGAACACTGAAGCTTTCTTT. Its translation: CASRAGNTEAFF.

The CDR3 reads CASSQTRDSPNYEQYF. CDR3 bases: TGTGCCAGCAGCCAAACCCGGGACTCCCCGAACTACGAGCAGTACTTC. V gene TRBV14 combines with J gene TRBJ2-7; tentative D call: TRBD2 (6 bases). V was cut by 2 bases and J by 3 bases, with 17 bases left in between. In germline, CDR1 is SGHDN, CDR2 FVKESK. This CDR3 has 16 residues.

The chain employs TRBV28 and TRBJ2-7; TRBD1 might be the D (5 bases). Germline V lookup: CDR1 MDHEN, CDR2 SYDVKM. The CDR3 totals 13 residues. Trimming shortened V by 9 bases and J by 0 bases, and 12 bases separated the two germline ends. The CDR3 bases are TGTGCCAGTCGAATGGGGCCCTCCTACGAGCAGTACTTC. The encoded protein is CASRMGPSYEQYF.

This clone was picked up one time. The chain couples TRBV18 to TRBJ1-1, with a possible D match to TRBD1 (5 bases). Per germline, CDR1 KGHSH and CDR2 LQKENI. The ends were cut back, 6 bases at V and 1 base at J, with 12 bases in the middle. The CDR3 extends over 14 amino acids. The CDR3 sequence: CASSLGHPNTEAFF. The CDR3, as DNA: TGTGCCAGCTCCCTAGGACACCCGAACACTGAAGCTTTCTTT.